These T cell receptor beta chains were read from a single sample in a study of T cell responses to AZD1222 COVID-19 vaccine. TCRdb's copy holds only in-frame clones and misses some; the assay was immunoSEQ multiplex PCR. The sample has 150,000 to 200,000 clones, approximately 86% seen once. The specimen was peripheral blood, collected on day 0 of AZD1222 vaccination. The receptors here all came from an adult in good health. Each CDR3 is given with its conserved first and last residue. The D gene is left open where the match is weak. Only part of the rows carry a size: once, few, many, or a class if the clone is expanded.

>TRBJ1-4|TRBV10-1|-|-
TGCGCCAGCGCGGGTGCAACTAATGAAAAACTGTTTTTT
CASAGATNEKLFF
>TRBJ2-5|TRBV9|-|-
TGTGCCAGCAGCGTAGTGGACCGCCCGTGGGAGGCCCAGTACTTC
CASSVVDRPWEAQYF
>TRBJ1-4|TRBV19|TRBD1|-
TGTGCCAGTAAGGGACAGGGGGCAGCTGAAAAACTGTTTTTT
CASKGQGAAEKLFF
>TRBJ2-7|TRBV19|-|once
TGTGCCAGTAGTATAGAGACAGGGAGGCCCTACGAGCAGTACTTC
CASSIETGRPYEQYF
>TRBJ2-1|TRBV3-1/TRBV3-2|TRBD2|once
TGTGCCAGCAGCCAAGATCTAGCGGGAGGGAGCAATGAGCAGTTCTTC
CASSQDLAGGSNEQFF
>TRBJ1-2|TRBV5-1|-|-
TGCGCCAGCAGCCCCACCGGGACCTATGGCTACACCTTC
CASSPTGTYGYTF
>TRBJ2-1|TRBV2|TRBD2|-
TGTGCCAGCAGTTCGGGACTAGCGGGAGATGAGCAGTTCTTC
CASSSGLAGDEQFF
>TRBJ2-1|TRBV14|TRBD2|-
TGTGCCAGCAGCCAACTCTCGGGACTAGCGGGGGGGAGATACAATGAGCAGTTCTTC
CASSQLSGLAGGRYNEQFF
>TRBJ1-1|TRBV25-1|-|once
TGTGCCAGCAGTGAACAGGGACGGTGGGGAGCTTTCTTT
CASSEQGRWGAFF
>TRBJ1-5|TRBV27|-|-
TGTGCCAGCAGTTCCAGGGATAGCAATCAGCCCCAGCATTTT
CASSSRDSNQPQHF
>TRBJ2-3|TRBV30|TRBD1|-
TGTGCCTGGAGTCTTTTGGACAGGGGCACAGATACGCAGTATTTT
CAWSLLDRGTDTQYF
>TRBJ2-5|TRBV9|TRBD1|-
TGTGCCAGCAGCAGCCGGGACAGCCAAGAGACCCAGTACTTC
CASSSRDSQETQYF
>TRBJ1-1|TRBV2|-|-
TGTGCCAGCAGTGAAGAAAGGGGCTATGGTGAAGCTTTCTTT
CASSEERGYGEAFF
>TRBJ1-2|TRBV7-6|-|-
TGTGCCAGCAGCCCCCTTTCGGGGGGAAGCTATGGCTACACCTTC
CASSPLSGGSYGYTF
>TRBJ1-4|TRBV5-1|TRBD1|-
TGCGCCAGCAGCGGGACAGGGGGCACTAATGAAAAACTGTTTTTT
CASSGTGGTNEKLFF
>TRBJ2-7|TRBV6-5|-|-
TGTGCCAGCAGTTATGGGACACTGGACAGACCATACGAGCAGTACTTC
CASSYGTLDRPYEQYF
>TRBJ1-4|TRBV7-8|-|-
TGTGCCAGCAGCTCCGTTGCAACTAATGAAAAACTGTTTTTT
CASSSVATNEKLFF
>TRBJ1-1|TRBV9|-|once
TGTGCCAGCAGCGACTTTTCGGGGGTGAACACTGAAGCTTTCTTT
CASSDFSGVNTEAFF
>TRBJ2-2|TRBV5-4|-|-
TGTGCCAGCAGAGGGGTCACCGGGGAGCTGTTTTTT
CASRGVTGELFF
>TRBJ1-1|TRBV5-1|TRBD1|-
TGCGCCAGCAGCTCCCGACAGGGTATAATGAACACTGAAGCTTTCTTT
CASSSRQGIMNTEAFF
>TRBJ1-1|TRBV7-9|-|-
TGTGCCAGCACCCCCAAGGCTGAAGCTTTCTTT
CASTPKAEAFF
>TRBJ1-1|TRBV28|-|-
TGTGCCAGCAGTTTGTTTATGGGAGGGGGTGAAGCTTTCTTT
CASSLFMGGGEAFF
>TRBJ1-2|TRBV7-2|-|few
TGTGCCAGCACTTCGGGGACGTCCGCAGGCTACACCTTC
CASTSGTSAGYTF
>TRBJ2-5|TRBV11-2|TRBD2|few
TGTGCCAGCAGCTCACTAGCGGGGGGCCCTAGTAAGACCCAGTACTTC
CASSSLAGGPSKTQYF
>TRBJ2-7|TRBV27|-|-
TGTGCCAGCAGGGGGATTGGTGCCCGTGGCGAGCAGTACTTC
CASRGIGARGEQYF
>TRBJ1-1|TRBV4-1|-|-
TGCGCCAGCAGCCTCGTCGGGACGGCGAACACTGAAGCTTTCTTT
CASSLVGTANTEAFF
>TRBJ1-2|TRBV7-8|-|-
TGTGCCAGCAGCTTAATGCAGGGTTCCGGCTACACCTTC
CASSLMQGSGYTF
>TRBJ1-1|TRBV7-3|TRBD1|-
TGTGCCAGCAGCTTCAGGTCCGGGACAGCAGCTCAAGCTTTCTTT
CASSFRSGTAAQAFF
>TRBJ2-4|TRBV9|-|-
TGTGCCAGCAGCGCCGAAGGGGCCAAAAACATTCAGTACTTC
CASSAEGAKNIQYF
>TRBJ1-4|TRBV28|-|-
TGTGCCAGCATCCCTTTGGCGGGGGCTAATGAAAAACTGTTTTTT
CASIPLAGANEKLFF
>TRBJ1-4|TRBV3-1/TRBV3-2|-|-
TGTGCCAGCAACCAAATAGGGGAAAAACTGTTTTTT
CASNQIGEKLFF
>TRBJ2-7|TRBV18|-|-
TGTGCCAGCTCACCTGGAGGGGGGAGCTCCTACGAGCAGTACTTC
CASSPGGGSSYEQYF
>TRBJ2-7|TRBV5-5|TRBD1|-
TGTGCCAGCAGCTTCCCAGGGGGCTACGAGCAGTACTTC
CASSFPGGYEQYF
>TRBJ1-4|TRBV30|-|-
TGTGCCTGGAGTCGAGTTTATGAAAAACTGTTTTTT
CAWSRVYEKLFF
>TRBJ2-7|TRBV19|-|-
TGTGCCAGTACTTACCGGGGGAGTATCGGATACGAGCAGTACTTC
CASTYRGSIGYEQYF
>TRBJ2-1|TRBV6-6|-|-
TGTGCCAGCAGCCGCTCTCTAGCACTGGGCAATGAGCAGTTCTTC
CASSRSLALGNEQFF
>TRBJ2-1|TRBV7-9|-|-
TGTGCCAGCAGCCTCCTGGCTGAGCAGTTCTTC
CASSLLAEQFF